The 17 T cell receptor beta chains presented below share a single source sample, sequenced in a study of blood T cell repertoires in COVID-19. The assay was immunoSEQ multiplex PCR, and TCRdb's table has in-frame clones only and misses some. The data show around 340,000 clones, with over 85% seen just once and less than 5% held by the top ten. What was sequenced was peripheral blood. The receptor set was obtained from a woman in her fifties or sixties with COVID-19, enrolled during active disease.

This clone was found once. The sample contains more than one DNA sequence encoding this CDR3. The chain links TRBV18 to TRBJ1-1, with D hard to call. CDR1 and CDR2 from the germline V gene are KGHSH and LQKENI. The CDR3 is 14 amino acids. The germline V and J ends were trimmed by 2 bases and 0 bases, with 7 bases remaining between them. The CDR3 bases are TGTGCCAGCTCACCAGATAGTATGAACACTGAAGCTTTCTTT. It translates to CASSPDSMNTEAFF.

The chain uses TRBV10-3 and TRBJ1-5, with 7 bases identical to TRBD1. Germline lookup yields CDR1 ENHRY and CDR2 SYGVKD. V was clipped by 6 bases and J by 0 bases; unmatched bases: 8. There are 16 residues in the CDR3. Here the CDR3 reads CAISGGDRVSNQPQHF. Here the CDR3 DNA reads TGTGCCATCAGCGGTGGGGACAGAGTTAGCAATCAGCCCCAGCATTTT.

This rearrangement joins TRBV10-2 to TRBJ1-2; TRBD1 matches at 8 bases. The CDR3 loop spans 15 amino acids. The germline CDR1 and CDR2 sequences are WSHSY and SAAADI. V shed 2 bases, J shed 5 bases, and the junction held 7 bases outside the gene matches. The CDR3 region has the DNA TGCGCCAGCAGTGAGCCCAACAGGGGGGGGTATGGCTACACCTTC. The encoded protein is CASSEPNRGGYGYTF.

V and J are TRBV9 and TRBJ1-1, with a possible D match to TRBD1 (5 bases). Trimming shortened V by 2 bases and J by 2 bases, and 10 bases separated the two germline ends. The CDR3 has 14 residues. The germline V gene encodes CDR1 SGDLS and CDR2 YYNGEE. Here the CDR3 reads CASSVTTANTEAFF. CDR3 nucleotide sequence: TGTGCCAGCAGCGTTACGACAGCAAACACTGAAGCTTTCTTT.

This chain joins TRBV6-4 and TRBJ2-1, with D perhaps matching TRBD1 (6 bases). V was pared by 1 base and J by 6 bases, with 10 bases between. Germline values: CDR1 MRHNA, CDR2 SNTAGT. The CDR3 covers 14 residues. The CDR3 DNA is TGTGCCAGCAGTGACTTTACCAGGGGCAATGAGCAGTTCTTC. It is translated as CASSDFTRGNEQFF.

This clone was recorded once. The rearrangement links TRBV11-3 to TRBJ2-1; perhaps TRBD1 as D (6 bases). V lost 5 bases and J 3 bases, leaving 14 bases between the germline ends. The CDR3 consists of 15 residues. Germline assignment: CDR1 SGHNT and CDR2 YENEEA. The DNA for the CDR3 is TGTGCCAGCAGCAAAGGGCAGGGGAGCTACAATGAGCAGTTCTTC. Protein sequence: CASSKGQGSYNEQFF.

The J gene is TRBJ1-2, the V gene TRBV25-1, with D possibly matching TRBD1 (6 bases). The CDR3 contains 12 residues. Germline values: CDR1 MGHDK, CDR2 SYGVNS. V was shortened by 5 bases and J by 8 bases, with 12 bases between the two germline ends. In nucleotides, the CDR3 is TGTGCCAGCAGTAACGACAGGCTCGGCTACACCTTC. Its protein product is CASSNDRLGYTF.

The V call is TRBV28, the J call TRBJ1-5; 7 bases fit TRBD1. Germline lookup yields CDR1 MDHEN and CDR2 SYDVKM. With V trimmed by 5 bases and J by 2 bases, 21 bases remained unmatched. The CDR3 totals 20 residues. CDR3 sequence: CASSPTQTGLSASRNQPQHF. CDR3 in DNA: TGTGCCAGCAGTCCAACACAGACAGGGCTTTCCGCCAGCCGCAATCAGCCCCAGCATTTT.

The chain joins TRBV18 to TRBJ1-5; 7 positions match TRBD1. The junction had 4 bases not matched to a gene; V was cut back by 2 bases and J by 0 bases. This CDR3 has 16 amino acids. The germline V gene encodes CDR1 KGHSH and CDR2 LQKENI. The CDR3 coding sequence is TGTGCCAGCTCACCAACAGGGGCTCATAGCAATCAGCCCCAGCATTTT. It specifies CASSPTGAHSNQPQHF.

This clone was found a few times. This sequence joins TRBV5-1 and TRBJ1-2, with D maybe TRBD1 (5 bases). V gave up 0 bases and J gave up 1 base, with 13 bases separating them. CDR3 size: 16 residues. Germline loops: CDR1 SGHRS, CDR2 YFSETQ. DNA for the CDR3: TGCGCCAGCAGCTTGGTGCGGGGGGACGGTAACTATGGCTACACCTTC. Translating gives CASSLVRGDGNYGYTF.

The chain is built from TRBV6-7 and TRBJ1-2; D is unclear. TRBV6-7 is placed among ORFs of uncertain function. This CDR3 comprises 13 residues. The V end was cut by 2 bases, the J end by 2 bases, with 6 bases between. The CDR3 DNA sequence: TGTGCCAGCAGTTACGAGCCAAACTATGGCTACACCTTC. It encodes CASSYEPNYGYTF.

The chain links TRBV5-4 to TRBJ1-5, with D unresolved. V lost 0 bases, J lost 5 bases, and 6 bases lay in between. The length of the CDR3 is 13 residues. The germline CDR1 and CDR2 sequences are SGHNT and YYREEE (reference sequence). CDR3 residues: CASSLDRDQPQHF. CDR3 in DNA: TGTGCCAGCAGCTTGGATCGGGATCAGCCCCAGCATTTT. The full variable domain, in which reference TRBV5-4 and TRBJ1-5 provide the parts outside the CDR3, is ETGVTQSPTHLIKTRGQQVTLRCSSQSGHNTVSWYQQALGQGPQFIFQYYREEENGRGNFPPRFSGLQFPNYSSELNVNALELDDSALYLCASSLDRDQPQHFGDGTRLSIL.

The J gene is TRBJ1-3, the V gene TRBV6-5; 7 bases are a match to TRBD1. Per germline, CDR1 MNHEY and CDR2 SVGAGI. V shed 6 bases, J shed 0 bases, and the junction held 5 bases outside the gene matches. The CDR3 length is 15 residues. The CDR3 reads CASRRGTASGNTIYF. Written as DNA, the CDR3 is TGTGCCAGCAGACGCGGGACAGCCTCTGGAAACACCATATATTTT.

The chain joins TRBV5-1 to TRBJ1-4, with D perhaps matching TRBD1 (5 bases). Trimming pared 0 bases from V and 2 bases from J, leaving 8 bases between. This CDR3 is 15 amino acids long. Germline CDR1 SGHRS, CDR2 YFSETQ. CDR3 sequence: CASSLEAGTNEKLFF. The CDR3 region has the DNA TGCGCCAGCAGCTTGGAGGCAGGGACTAATGAAAAACTGTTTTTT.

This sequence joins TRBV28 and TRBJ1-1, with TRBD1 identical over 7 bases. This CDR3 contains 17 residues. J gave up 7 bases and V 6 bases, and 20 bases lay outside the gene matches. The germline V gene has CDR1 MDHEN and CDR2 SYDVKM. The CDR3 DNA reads TGTGCCAGCAGCCCAGGACAGGAGCTTACCCTTTTCGGTGAAGCTTTCTTT. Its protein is CASSPGQELTLFGEAFF.

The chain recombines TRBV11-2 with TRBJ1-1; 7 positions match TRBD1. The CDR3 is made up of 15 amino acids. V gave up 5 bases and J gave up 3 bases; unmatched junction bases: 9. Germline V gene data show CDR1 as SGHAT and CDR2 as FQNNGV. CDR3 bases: TGTGCCAGCAGCCCCGGGCTAGACAGGGACACTGAAGCTTTCTTT. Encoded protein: CASSPGLDRDTEAFF.

The CDR3 reads CASSLLTDNPLSGANVLTF. In DNA, the CDR3 is TGCGCCAGCAGCTTGTTGACGGACAATCCCCTCTCTGGGGCCAACGTCCTGACTTTC. V is TRBV5-1 and J is TRBJ2-6; the D gene is possibly TRBD1 (5 bases). CDR3 size: 19 residues. CDR1 is SGHRS and CDR2 is YFSETQ in the germline V gene. V was clipped by 1 base and J by 0 bases, with 17 bases between them.